This T cell receptor (beta chain) originates from a study of blood T cell repertoires in COVID-19. Overall study context: Samples came from the United States, Italy and Spain, spanning acute and convalescent COVID-19. Sample material is recorded as cDNA or gDNA derived from T cells, B-cell-depleted T cells, or PBMCs.

This clone appeared a few times. In the original analysis: Nucleated cell counts were estimated from reference gene primer amplification. The method was immunoSEQ multiplex PCR; TCRdb's version includes in-frame clones alone and lacks a portion of them. V and J calls plus clone size are reproduced from that table; the DNA served to infer D and trimming. This table holds about 110,000 clones, less than 75% found once. The receptor was isolated from a woman aged 40 to 50 with acute or convalescent COVID-19. Input material: peripheral blood.

The CDR3, as DNA: TGTGCCAGCAGTGCCCAGGGTCCGGGACCCCTCCACTTT. It translates to CASSAQGPGPLHF. V is TRBV28 and J is TRBJ1-6; weak D call: TRBD1 (5 bases). Germline CDR1 reads MDHEN; CDR2 reads SYDVKM. The length of the CDR3 is 13 residues. V dropped 5 bases and J dropped 12 bases, with 14 bases sitting between them.